These 25 T cell receptor beta chains came from one sample sequenced in a study of T cells in narcolepsy. Assay used: immunoSEQ multiplex PCR; TCRdb lists only in-frame clones, some missing. The table records some 32,000 clones, 82% of them present only once. The sample taken for sequencing was CD45RA- memory CD4+ T cells from PBMCs. Receptors originate from a human donor with narcolepsy.

The V and J genes are TRBV10-3 and TRBJ1-2; D might be TRBD1 (5 bases). Trimming removed 5 bases from V and 1 base from J, with 8 bases in between. CDR1 ENHRY and CDR2 SYGVKD come from the germline V gene. This CDR3 has 13 amino acids. The CDR3 sequence is CAISRRDNYGYTF. In DNA form, the CDR3 reads TGTGCCATCAGTCGCAGGGATAACTATGGCTACACCTTC.

This chain links TRBV7-2 with TRBJ1-1, with 9 bases identical to TRBD1. This CDR3 has 15 amino acids. In germline, CDR1 is SGHTA, CDR2 FQGNSA. V lost 3 bases to trimming and J lost 5 bases; unmatched junction nucleotides: 7. CDR3 in amino acids: CASSFTGQGLTEAFF. The CDR3 coding sequence is TGTGCCAGCAGCTTCACGGGACAGGGTTTGACTGAAGCTTTCTTT.

The chain joins TRBV19 to TRBJ2-7; TRBD1 matches at 12 bases. This CDR3 contains 16 residues. Germline V gene data show CDR1 as LNHDA and CDR2 as SQIVND (reference sequence). Trimming cost V 4 bases and J 3 bases; bases outside gene matches: 7. The CDR3 spells CASSTSGTGGLYEQYF. The DNA of the CDR3 is TGTGCCAGTAGTACCTCCGGGACAGGGGGCCTCTACGAGCAGTACTTC.

J is TRBJ2-7 and V is TRBV19; unclear D gene. CDR3 length: 15 residues. Between the trimmed V and J ends, which lost 3 bases and 5 bases, there was a span of 17 bases. Germline CDR1 and CDR2: LNHDA and SQIVND (reference sequence). CDR3 region: CASSMSRHRTDEQYF. The CDR3 DNA sequence: TGTGCCAGTAGTATGTCCCGACACCGAACCGACGAGCAGTACTTC.

The rearrangement uses TRBV9 and TRBJ2-3; TRBD2 is a possible D gene (6 bases). Trimming removed 8 bases at V and 0 bases at J, with 13 bases between. From germline, CDR1 is SGDLS and CDR2 YYNGEE. The CDR3 consists of 14 residues. CDR3 in DNA: TGTGCCAGTGGGACTCGCGCTAGCACAGATACGCAGTATTTT. As protein: CASGTRASTDTQYF.

The chain employs TRBV19 and TRBJ1-5, with D maybe TRBD1 (5 bases). The length of the CDR3 is 17 residues. CDR1 and CDR2 from the germline V gene are LNHDA and SQIVND (reference sequence). V dropped 3 bases and J dropped 0 bases, with 15 bases sitting between them. CDR3 nucleotides: TGTGCCAGTAGTATGGGTTTAGCAGGGAATAGCAATCAGCCCCAGCATTTT. This translates into CASSMGLAGNSNQPQHF.

The chain is built from TRBV29-1 and TRBJ2-7; D not certain. Between the trimmed V and J ends, which lost 4 bases and 4 bases, there was a span of 8 bases. Germline CDR1 reads SQVTM; CDR2 reads ANQGSEA. CDR3 length: 11 residues. CDR3: CSVVMGYEQYF. The CDR3 DNA is TGCAGCGTTGTGATGGGTTACGAGCAGTACTTC.

V and J are TRBV7-2 and TRBJ2-5; the match to TRBD2 covers 8 bases. The DNA matches TRBJ2-7 better at its end, which makes the J call doubtful. CDR1 SGHTA and CDR2 FQGNSA come from the germline V gene. The CDR3 is 15 residues long. CDR3: CASSPRRGVLHEQYF. The CDR3 nucleotides read TGTGCCAGCAGCCCAAGGCGGGGGGTGCTGCACGAGCAGTACTTC.

The chain links TRBV5-1 to TRBJ2-5, with D hard to call. V lost 3 bases and J lost 5, with 17 bases in between. This CDR3 spans 15 amino acids. Germline-derived CDR1 and CDR2 are SGHRS and YFSETQ. This CDR3 reads CASSSDGASGETQYF. Here the CDR3 DNA reads TGCGCCAGCAGCTCGGACGGTGCTTCGGGTGAGACCCAGTACTTC.

The chain has TRBV28 and TRBJ2-2, with D perhaps being TRBD1 or TRBD2 (6 bases each). CDR1 and CDR2 (germline): MDHEN, SYDVKM. V shed 1 base and J shed 5 bases, with 11 bases lying between them. CDR3 length: 15 amino acids. The CDR3 loop is CASSLLGGPTGELFF. For the CDR3, the DNA is TGTGCCAGCAGTTTATTAGGGGGGCCTACCGGGGAGCTGTTTTTT.

The chain employs TRBV15 and TRBJ1-2; TRBD1 aligns across 7 bases. The CDR3 is 14 residues long. The germline CDR1 and CDR2 sequences are LNHNV and YYDKDF (reference sequence). V trimming: 4 bases; J trimming: 5 bases; junction bases outside the gene matches: 7. This CDR3 reads CATSNPQGSYGYTF. Here the CDR3 DNA reads TGTGCCACCAGCAACCCACAGGGGTCGTATGGCTACACCTTC. Full variable domain (rest looked up from reference TRBV15 and TRBJ1-2): DAMVIQNPRYQVTQFGKPVTLSCSQTLNHNVMYWYQQKSSQAPKLLFHYYDKDFNNEADTPDNFQSRRPNTSFCFLDIRSPGLGDTAMYLCATSNPQGSYGYTFGSGTRLTVV.

The chain has TRBV11-2 and TRBJ2-7, with D uncertain. Germline V gene data show CDR1 as SGHAT and CDR2 as FQNNGV. Between the trimmed V and J ends, which lost 1 base and 7 bases, there was a span of 8 bases. The CDR3 totals 12 residues. For the CDR3, the DNA is TGTGCCAGCAGCTTAGTGCTGGGGGAGCAGTACTTC. This encodes CASSLVLGEQYF. Looking up the rest from reference TRBV11-2 and TRBJ2-7 gives the full variable domain: EAGVAQSPRYKIIEKRQSVAFWCNPISGHATLYWYQQILGQGPKLLIQFQNNGVVDDSQLPKDRFSAERLKGVDSTLKIQPAKLEDSAVYLCASSLVLGEQYFGPGTRLTVT.

The J gene is TRBJ2-2, the V gene TRBV5-1, with a possible D match to TRBD2 (5 bases). Per germline, CDR1 SGHRS and CDR2 YFSETQ. The CDR3 totals 14 residues. V was trimmed by 3 bases and J by 0 bases, leaving 6 bases between them. The CDR3 reads CASSSGANTGELFF. The CDR3 DNA follows: TGCGCCAGCAGCTCCGGGGCGAACACCGGGGAGCTGTTTTTT. The entire variable domain, with the rest obtained from reference TRBV5-1 and TRBJ2-2, is as follows: KAGVTQTPRYLIKTRGQQVTLSCSPISGHRSVSWYQQTPGQGLQFLFEYFSETQRNKGNFPGRFSGRQFSNSRSEMNVSTLELGDSALYLCASSSGANTGELFFGEGSRLTVL.

This clone was seen a single time. The chain uses TRBV18 and TRBJ1-4; D unclear. Looked up from germline, CDR1 is KGHSH and CDR2 is LQKENI. Trimming took 3 bases from V and 4 from J, leaving 15 bases between them. This CDR3 is 16 amino acids long. CDR3 in DNA: TGTGCCAGCTCACCCCGTGGACTAGGGATTAATGAAAAACTGTTTTTT. Translation: CASSPRGLGINEKLFF.

This chain connects TRBV5-1 to TRBJ2-3; TRBD2 matches 8 bases. This CDR3 comprises 15 residues. From germline, CDR1 is SGHRS and CDR2 YFSETQ. V was clipped by 0 bases and J by 6 bases; unmatched bases: 6. This chain's CDR3 is CASSLDSGIQDTQYF. The CDR3 nucleotides read TGCGCCAGCAGCTTGGATAGCGGGATTCAGGATACGCAGTATTTT.

V usage is TRBV7-9 and J usage is TRBJ2-2; 7 bases fit TRBD1. This CDR3 is 15 amino acids long. Germline CDR1 SEHNR, CDR2 FQNEAQ (reference sequence). V was clipped by 4 bases and J by 1 base; unmatched bases: 3. The DNA of the CDR3 is TGTGCCAGCAGCTACGCAGGGGGGAACACCGGGGAGCTGTTTTTT. It codes for CASSYAGGNTGELFF.

This sequence joins TRBV4-2 and TRBJ1-5, with D unresolved. CDR1 is LGHNA and CDR2 is YNFKEQ in the germline V gene. V lost 0 bases to trimming and J lost 9 bases, with 9 bases between them. The CDR3 contains 13 residues. The CDR3 sequence: CASSQDPGSPQHF. The CDR3 DNA follows: TGTGCCAGCAGCCAAGATCCCGGATCGCCCCAGCATTTT.

The rearrangement joins TRBV5-4 to TRBJ2-1; 7 bases are shared with TRBD1. The germline V gene encodes CDR1 SGHNT and CDR2 YYREEE (reference sequence). The CDR3 has 13 residues. J gave up 8 bases and V 4 bases, and 6 bases lay outside the gene matches. CDR3 protein: CASSHDRVDEQFF. In nucleotides, the CDR3 is TGTGCCAGCAGCCACGACAGGGTCGATGAGCAGTTCTTC.

CDR3 DNA: TGTGCCAGCAGCATCGCAGGGGGCGTTTTTGAAAAACTGTTTTTT. This gives the protein CASSIAGGVFEKLFF. V is TRBV6-5 and J is TRBJ1-4; 8 nucleotides match TRBD1. V was pared by 6 bases and J by 7 bases, with 10 bases of the junction left unmatched. The length of the CDR3 is 15 residues. From germline, CDR1 is MNHEY and CDR2 SVGAGI.

The gene calls are TRBV6-1 and TRBJ1-5; the D gene is possibly TRBD1 (6 bases). Germline V gene lookup returns CDR1 MNHNS and CDR2 SASEGT. The length of the CDR3 is 14 residues. The V gene lost 4 bases and the J gene lost 1 base, with 8 bases spanning the gap. The CDR3 bases are TGTGCCAGCAGTGCAGGGGCCAGCAATCAGCCCCAGCATTTT. It encodes CASSAGASNQPQHF.

This rearrangement joins TRBV7-9 to TRBJ1-3; tentatively, D is TRBD1 (5 bases). Trimming left V 5 bases short and J 0 bases short, with 17 bases between. This CDR3 has 17 amino acids. CDR1 and CDR2 from the germline V gene are SEHNR and FQNEAQ (reference sequence). Here the CDR3 reads CASSPRNQGSSGNTIYF. CDR3 nucleotide sequence: TGTGCCAGCAGCCCCCGCAATCAGGGAAGCTCTGGAAACACCATATATTTT.

The rearrangement uses TRBV9 and TRBJ2-5; 7 bases are a match to TRBD2. The assigned J gene may be wrong: the sequence end matches TRBJ2-7 better. The CDR3 is made up of 15 amino acids. Per germline, CDR1 SGDLS and CDR2 YYNGEE. The DNA for the CDR3 is TGTGCCAGCAGCGCTTCAGCGGGGTACTCCTACGAGCAGTACTTC. Its protein product is CASSASAGYSYEQYF.

This clone was observed a few times. The CDR3, as DNA: TGTGCCAGCAGTCCGGGACAGACGAATGGCTACACCTTC. Translated, it gives CASSPGQTNGYTF. The genes are TRBV28 and TRBJ1-2; 7 nucleotides agree with TRBD1. The ends lost 5 bases at V and 6 bases at J; junction bases unmatched: 6. The CDR3 spans 13 residues. CDR1 is MDHEN, CDR2 SYDVKM, per germline.

The chain joins TRBV7-8 to TRBJ1-4; TRBD1 is a possible D gene (5 bases). V gave up 2 bases and J gave up 10 bases, with 26 bases separating them. The germline gives CDR1 SGHVS, CDR2 FQNEAQ. The CDR3 sequence is 18 residues long. CDR3 DNA: TGTGCCAGCAGCTTAATTGCCAACTACAGGACCCGAAGTGGAAAACTGTTTTTT. This gives the protein CASSLIANYRTRSGKLFF.

This clone has just one count. V usage is TRBV5-4 and J usage is TRBJ2-6; D gene uncertain. Germline V CDR1 and CDR2: SGHNT, YYREEE (reference sequence). V shed 0 bases and J shed 0 bases, with 7 bases lying between them. This CDR3 spans 16 amino acids. The CDR3 region is CASSLATTSGANVLTF. In DNA, the CDR3 is TGTGCCAGCAGCTTGGCCACAACCTCTGGGGCCAACGTCCTGACTTTC.